The following is a TCR beta chain sequence with its context. What it recognizes is unknown. Synthesis of TCR cDNA relied on 5'RACE template switching, which attached a universal primer site and UMIs. In TCRdb, the 5' RACE reads were re-called with MiXCR into one record per CDR3 protein. The sample has some 200,000 distinct CDR3 sequences; around 3.1% are singletons. This record comes from a study of T cells after yellow fever vaccination. The wider study: Low-cell-number fractions underwent preparation using SMART-Seq v4 Ultra Low Input.

Findings of the study overall: Subsequent booster samples again held most clones from primary vaccination (roughly 96% CD4, nearly 90% CD8). It was a weaker secondary response, yet one that peaked faster, at day 5 versus 15.

The CDR3 is 14 amino acids. V gave up 5 bases and J gave up 5 bases, with 15 bases separating them. The TCR originated in a man in his late teens or twenties who received the YFV17D yellow fever vaccine. Material: CD4+ T cells sorted from PBMCs, obtained 10 days after the yellow fever booster vaccination. The chain recombines TRBV12-3 or TRBV12-4 with TRBJ1-1; D gene uncertain. CDR3 bases: TGTGCCAGCAGTAGCCTCAGTCGGAGGACTGAAGCTTTCTTT. Protein product: CASSSLSRRTEAFF.